These 32 T cell receptor beta chains originate from one sample sequenced in a study of blood T cell repertoires in COVID-19. Using immunoSEQ multiplex PCR, the repertoire was profiled, and TCRdb retains in-frame clones only, with some absent. The sample comprises around 340,000 clones, approximately 91% of which are singletons, and 0.85% to 1.3% rests with the top ten. Specimen: PBMCs or T cells enriched from blood (not recorded which). The receptors stem from a woman aged 25 to 39 who had been exposed to COVID-19.

J is TRBJ1-2 and V is TRBV7-9; no firm D call. The CDR3 loop spans 13 amino acids. Trimming took 1 base from V and 7 from J, leaving 10 bases between them. In germline, CDR1 is SEHNR, CDR2 FQNEAQ (reference sequence). The CDR3 DNA reads as TGTGCCAGCAGCTTAGAAGACAACCGTGGCTACACCTTC. Encoded protein: CASSLEDNRGYTF. Variable domain in full (rest from reference TRBV7-9 and TRBJ1-2): DTGVSQNPRHKITKRGQNVTFRCDPISEHNRLYWYRQTLGQGPEFLTYFQNEAQLEKSRLLSDRFSAERPKGSFSTLEIQRTEQGDSAMYLCASSLEDNRGYTFGSGTRLTVV.

The chain combines TRBV7-3 with TRBJ2-3; TRBD2 aligns across 10 bases. V was pared by 3 bases and J by 4 bases, with 10 bases of the junction left unmatched. CDR1 and CDR2 from the germline V gene are SGHTA and FQGTGA. The CDR3 runs to 17 residues. CDR3 nucleotide sequence: TGTGCCAGCAGCTTTTCCTCTAGCGGGAGCGGGGCAGATACGCAGTATTTT. Amino acids: CASSFSSSGSGADTQYF.

The chain carries TRBV19 and TRBJ2-5; 12 positions agree with TRBD2. CDR3 length: 16 amino acids. Losses at the gene ends were 4 bases for V and 7 bases for J; bases not matched to a gene: 10. Germline values: CDR1 LNHDA, CDR2 SQIVND (reference sequence). The CDR3 loop reads CASSTPATSGRGTQYF. DNA for the CDR3: TGTGCCAGTAGTACCCCCGCGACTAGCGGGAGAGGGACCCAGTACTTC.

The chain employs TRBV18 and TRBJ2-6; 8 nucleotides agree with TRBD1. The CDR3 runs 18 residues. V was clipped by 1 base and J by 2 bases; unmatched bases: 7. Germline V lookup: CDR1 KGHSH, CDR2 LQKENI. CDR3 DNA sequence: TGTGCCAGCTCACCACGGGGTCAGGGGGCAACTGGGGCCAACGTCCTGACTTTC. It specifies CASSPRGQGATGANVLTF.

V and J are TRBV7-8 and TRBJ1-5; 11 bases line up with TRBD1. The V gene end was trimmed by 5 bases and the J gene end by 0 bases; junction bases not matched to a gene: 3. This CDR3 comprises 16 residues. CDR1 is SGHVS, CDR2 FQNEAQ, per germline. CDR3 region: CASSMGTGGSNQPQHF. CDR3 DNA: TGTGCCAGCAGCATGGGGACAGGGGGTAGCAATCAGCCCCAGCATTTT.

In this sample, this clone turned up once. This chain connects TRBV5-1 to TRBJ1-2, with D unclear. This CDR3 is built from 12 residues. With 5 bases removed from V and 2 bases from J, the gap between germline ends came to 7 bases. CDR1 and CDR2 from the germline V gene are SGHRS and YFSETQ. The CDR3 DNA reads TGCGCCAGCAGGGGAGGGAACTATGGCTACACCTTC. It translates to CASRGGNYGYTF. The variable domain in full, completed from reference TRBV5-1 and TRBJ1-2, reads KAGVTQTPRYLIKTRGQQVTLSCSPISGHRSVSWYQQTPGQGLQFLFEYFSETQRNKGNFPGRFSGRQFSNSRSEMNVSTLELGDSALYLCASRGGNYGYTFGSGTRLTVV.

The chain has TRBV6-5 and TRBJ1-2, with TRBD1 identical over 9 bases. The germline V gene encodes CDR1 MNHEY and CDR2 SVGAGI. V was pared by 2 bases and J by 4 bases, with 8 bases of the junction left unmatched. This CDR3 spans 16 amino acids. Here the CDR3 reads CASSYPAGQGTYGYTF. CDR3 in DNA: TGTGCCAGCAGTTACCCCGCGGGACAGGGAACCTATGGCTACACCTTC.

The V and J genes are TRBV18 and TRBJ2-7; 9 nucleotides align to TRBD2. Germline loops: CDR1 KGHSH, CDR2 LQKENI. V was clipped by 2 bases and J by 0 bases; unmatched bases: 5. The CDR3 contains 16 residues. The CDR3 spells CASSPLGSGGSYEQYF. The CDR3 DNA sequence: TGTGCCAGCTCACCATTGGGTAGCGGGGGCTCCTACGAGCAGTACTTC.

The chain uses TRBV20-1 and TRBJ1-4; 8 bases fit TRBD1. The germline V gene encodes CDR1 DFQATT and CDR2 SNEGSKA (reference sequence). V lost 7 bases to trimming and J lost 11 bases; unmatched junction nucleotides: 6. The CDR3 is 11 residues long. CDR3 protein: CSGTGGGKLFF. For the CDR3, the DNA is TGCAGTGGTACAGGGGGGGGGAAACTGTTTTTT.

The rearrangement links TRBV5-1 to TRBJ2-2; D gene unclear. Per the germline V gene, CDR1 is SGHRS and CDR2 is YFSETQ. CDR3 length equals 15 residues. V was trimmed by 0 bases and J by 2 bases, leaving 8 bases between them. The CDR3 DNA is TGCGCCAGCAGCTTGGAACATTCAAACACCGGGGAGCTGTTTTTT. Translating it yields CASSLEHSNTGELFF.

The CDR3, as DNA: TGTGCCAGCGGTCTAGCGGGTAGCTCCTACAATGAGCAGTTCTTC. Translating it yields CASGLAGSSYNEQFF. The genes are TRBV7-8 and TRBJ2-1; 8 bases fit TRBD2. Looked up from germline, CDR1 is SGHVS and CDR2 is FQNEAQ. This CDR3 has 15 residues. After removal of 8 bases from V and 0 bases from J, the junction contained 6 bases not matched to a gene.

The chain has TRBV15 and TRBJ2-3; the D is unclear. Germline V gene data show CDR1 as LNHNV and CDR2 as YYDKDF (reference sequence). The CDR3 extends over 13 amino acids. V dropped 0 bases and J dropped 4 bases, with 5 bases sitting between them. CDR3 sequence reads: CATSRDLADTQYF. The DNA of the CDR3 is TGTGCCACCAGCAGAGACCTAGCAGATACGCAGTATTTT. The variable domain in full, with the rest retrieved from reference TRBV15 and TRBJ2-3, is DAMVIQNPRYQVTQFGKPVTLSCSQTLNHNVMYWYQQKSSQAPKLLFHYYDKDFNNEADTPDNFQSRRPNTSFCFLDIRSPGLGDTAMYLCATSRDLADTQYFGPGTRLTVL.

The rearrangement uses TRBV19 and TRBJ2-3; the D gene is possibly TRBD1 (5 bases). Trimming shortened V by 0 bases and J by 5 bases, and 9 bases separated the two germline ends. Germline CDR1 LNHDA, CDR2 SQIVND (reference sequence). The CDR3 has 14 residues. As DNA, the CDR3 is TGTGCCAGTAGTATAGATGGGGCCGGAGATACGCAGTATTTT. As protein: CASSIDGAGDTQYF.

The sample holds one count of this clone. The chain is built from TRBV24-1 and TRBJ2-2, with TRBD2 matching over 8 bases. Germline trimming cut 6 bases from V and 6 bases from J; bases unmatched to any gene: 11. Germline CDR1 KGHDR, CDR2 SFDVKD. The CDR3 contains 16 residues. The CDR3 sequence: CATSPPSGRVAGELFF. As DNA, the CDR3 is TGTGCCACCAGTCCCCCCAGCGGGAGAGTCGCCGGGGAGCTGTTTTTT.

The genes are TRBV19 and TRBJ1-1, with TRBD1 matching 9 bases. Trimming removed 2 bases from V and 3 bases from J; junction bases left unmatched: 7. CDR1 is LNHDA and CDR2 is SQIVND in the germline V gene (reference sequence). This CDR3 region has 16 residues. In DNA, the CDR3 is TGTGCCAGTAGTATAAAACAGGGGGCGGTTTACACTGAAGCTTTCTTT. This gives the protein CASSIKQGAVYTEAFF.

The chain employs TRBV19 and TRBJ2-6; 8 bases fit TRBD2. The CDR3 totals 17 residues. Germline CDR1 LNHDA, CDR2 SQIVND (reference sequence). Trimming at V came to 6 bases and at J to 0 bases, leaving 7 bases not matched to a gene. In DNA form, the CDR3 reads TGTGCCAGTAGCCGGGGGGGTTGGTCCTCTGGGGCCAACGTCCTGACTTTC. Translated, it gives CASSRGGWSSGANVLTF.

This chain connects TRBV19 to TRBJ1-4; no clear D gene. Between the trimmed V and J ends, which lost 7 bases and 10 bases, there was a span of 19 bases. Per the germline V gene, CDR1 is LNHDA and CDR2 is SQIVND (reference sequence). The CDR3 is 14 amino acids. CDR3 DNA: TGTGCCAGTACCCAACGGAACGGTTGGAGAAAACTGTTTTTT. This translates into CASTQRNGWRKLFF.

The chain links TRBV7-9 to TRBJ1-5; D might be TRBD1 (6 bases). From germline, CDR1 is SEHNR and CDR2 FQNEAQ (reference sequence). V was shortened by 3 bases and J by 6 bases, with 9 bases between the two germline ends. The CDR3 is 13 amino acids. CDR3 sequence reads: CASSFSGVQPQHF. CDR3 coding DNA: TGTGCCAGCAGCTTCTCAGGGGTTCAGCCCCAGCATTTT.

This chain connects TRBV19 to TRBJ2-1; tentative D call: TRBD2 (5 bases). The CDR3 loop spans 13 amino acids. Trimming took 2 bases from V and 4 from J, leaving 6 bases between them. Germline V lookup: CDR1 LNHDA, CDR2 SQIVND (reference sequence). CDR3: CASSISGYNEQFF. CDR3 bases: TGTGCCAGTAGTATAAGCGGTTACAATGAGCAGTTCTTC. The whole variable domain, remainder taken from reference TRBV19 and TRBJ2-1, is DGGITQSPKYLFRKEGQNVTLSCEQNLNHDAMYWYRQDPGQGLRLIYYSQIVNDFQKGDIAEGYSVSREKKESFPLTVTSAQKNPTAFYLCASSISGYNEQFFGPGTRLTVL.

V gene TRBV2 combines with J gene TRBJ1-2; TRBD1 agrees at 7 bases. Trimming cost V 4 bases and J 2 bases; bases outside gene matches: 4. The CDR3 has 14 amino acids. Germline V gene data show CDR1 as SNHLY and CDR2 as FYNNEI. The CDR3 coding sequence is TGTGCCAGCAGTGGGCAGGGGGTAAACTATGGCTACACCTTC. Translation gives CASSGQGVNYGYTF.

The J gene is TRBJ2-7, the V gene TRBV28; D possibly corresponds to TRBD2 (5 bases). Germline lookup yields CDR1 MDHEN and CDR2 SYDVKM. Trimming took 1 base from V and 0 from J, leaving 10 bases between them. The CDR3 sequence is 15 residues long. The CDR3 protein is CASSLFGGSSYEQYF. The CDR3 DNA sequence: TGTGCCAGCAGTTTATTTGGTGGGAGCTCCTACGAGCAGTACTTC. Together with reference TRBV28 and TRBJ2-7, the CDR3 gives the full variable domain: DVKVTQSSRYLVKRTGEKVFLECVQDMDHENMFWYRQDPGLGLRLIYFSYDVKMKEKGDIPEGYSVSREKKERFSLILESASTNQTSMYLCASSLFGGSSYEQYFGPGTRLTVT.

V and J are TRBV11-1 and TRBJ2-1; D is uncertain. This CDR3 spans 12 amino acids. Looked up from germline, CDR1 is SGHAT and CDR2 is FQDESV (reference sequence). Deletions cut 6 bases from V and 8 bases from J, with 11 bases between. CDR3 protein: CASRAEYHEQFF. The CDR3 bases are TGTGCCAGCAGGGCGGAGTACCATGAGCAGTTCTTC.

This chain uses TRBV27 with TRBJ2-1; TRBD1 aligns across 7 bases. This CDR3 has 19 residues. Per germline, CDR1 MNHEY and CDR2 SMNVEV (reference sequence). The ends lost 6 bases at V and 1 base at J; junction bases unmatched: 18. The CDR3 spells CASSRSLGRQGLSYNEQFF. The CDR3 coding sequence is TGTGCCAGCAGCCGGAGTTTAGGTCGACAGGGATTATCCTACAATGAGCAGTTCTTC.

This clone was detected only a few times. The rearrangement joins TRBV28 to TRBJ1-6; maybe TRBD1 (6 bases). This CDR3 contains 13 residues. Germline CDR1 and CDR2: MDHEN and SYDVKM. Trimming left V 9 bases short and J 8 bases short, with 14 bases between. In nucleotides, the CDR3 is TGTGCCAGTATTGGCAGGGGTTATTCACCCCTCCACTTT. It is translated as CASIGRGYSPLHF. The full variable domain, rest sourced from reference TRBV28 and TRBJ1-6, is DVKVTQSSRYLVKRTGEKVFLECVQDMDHENMFWYRQDPGLGLRLIYFSYDVKMKEKGDIPEGYSVSREKKERFSLILESASTNQTSMYLCASIGRGYSPLHFGNGTRLTVT.

V gene TRBV2 combines with J gene TRBJ1-4; D gene uncertain. V was trimmed by 0 bases and J by 7 bases, leaving 6 bases between them. The length of the CDR3 is 13 residues. Germline V lookup: CDR1 SNHLY, CDR2 FYNNEI. The CDR3 here is CASSEAVGEKLFF. In nucleotides, the CDR3 is TGTGCCAGCAGTGAAGCCGTCGGTGAAAAACTGTTTTTT.

The CDR3, as DNA: TGTGCCAGCAGCCCGCCAGGGGCAGTCGCCTCTGGAAACACCATATATTTT. Translating it yields CASSPPGAVASGNTIYF. The chain links TRBV5-4 to TRBJ1-3, with D possibly TRBD1 on 6 matching bases. There are 17 residues in the CDR3. CDR1 and CDR2 from the germline V gene are SGHNT and YYREEE (reference sequence). Trimming removed 4 bases from V and 0 bases from J, with 17 bases in between.

This chain links TRBV10-3 with TRBJ1-1, with 9 positions matching TRBD1. The CDR3 has 14 residues. Trimming removed 10 bases from V and 0 bases from J; junction bases left unmatched: 6. Germline V gene sequence: CDR1 ENHRY, CDR2 SYGVKD. The CDR3 protein is CATKQGAVNTEAFF. CDR3 bases: TGTGCCACCAAACAGGGGGCTGTGAACACTGAAGCTTTCTTT.

This clone was counted ten times or more. J is TRBJ2-2 and V is TRBV7-3, with a possible D match to TRBD2 (6 bases). The germline V gene encodes CDR1 SGHTA and CDR2 FQGTGA. The CDR3 has 17 amino acids. The V end lost 5 bases, the J end lost 2 bases, and 18 bases lay between the germline ends. CDR3: CASSLNVGGVNTGELFF. In DNA form, the CDR3 reads TGTGCCAGCAGCCTAAACGTGGGAGGCGTCAACACCGGGGAGCTGTTTTTT.

The chain couples TRBV4-2 to TRBJ1-1; perhaps TRBD1 as D (5 bases). V shed 0 bases and J shed 5 bases, with 16 bases lying between them. This CDR3 spans 16 amino acids. CDR1 and CDR2 (germline): LGHNA, YNFKEQ. The CDR3 here is CASSQDPARVITEAFF. The CDR3 DNA reads as TGTGCCAGCAGCCAAGATCCCGCCAGGGTTATTACTGAAGCTTTCTTT.

The table lists this clone with a count of one. The gene calls are TRBV2 and TRBJ1-5, with D unclear. This CDR3 has 15 residues. Trimming cost V 4 bases and J 0 bases, with 10 bases left between them. CDR1 and CDR2 from the germline V gene are SNHLY and FYNNEI. The CDR3 region is CASSAGSHSNQPQHF. CDR3 in DNA: TGTGCCAGCAGTGCAGGTTCCCATAGCAATCAGCCCCAGCATTTT. The variable domain in full, completed from reference TRBV2 and TRBJ1-5, reads EPEVTQTPSHQVTQMGQEVILRCVPISNHLYFYWYRQILGQKVEFLVSFYNNEISEKSEIFDDQFSVERPDGSNFTLKIRSTKLEDSAMYFCASSAGSHSNQPQHFGDGTRLSIL.

CDR3 sequence reads: CASSYSAGPGYTF. The CDR3 region has the DNA TGTGCCAGCAGTTACTCTGCGGGGCCAGGCTACACCTTC. V usage is TRBV6-2 or TRBV6-3 and J usage is TRBJ1-2; weak D call: TRBD1 (5 bases). The CDR3 is 13 residues long. V shed 0 bases and J shed 8 bases, with 10 bases lying between them. The germline gives CDR1 MNHEY, CDR2 SVGEGT.

CDR3 DNA: TGTGCCAGCAGCTTGGATATAGGGAGTAGTAGGGAGCAGTACTTC. Protein sequence: CASSLDIGSSREQYF. The chain combines TRBV5-8 with TRBJ2-7; possible D gene TRBD2, 5 bases. V was pared by 0 bases and J by 7 bases, with 17 bases between. The CDR3 contains 15 residues. Per the germline V gene, CDR1 is SGHTS and CDR2 is YDEGEE.